Here is one T cell receptor beta chain with its context. Antigen unknown. The length of the CDR3 is 14 residues. J gave up 11 bases and V 3 bases, and 9 bases lay outside the gene matches. Germline loops: CDR1 KGHSH, CDR2 LQKENI. Next came a second PCR, run for about 7 to 12 cycles, which used a sample-barcoded 5' primer along with a J-beta primer mix. TCRdb recomputed calls from the 5' RACE reads with MiXCR, one row per CDR3 protein. In the table there are about 1.6 million distinct CDR3 sequences, roughly 32% of which are singletons. These data are taken from a study of blood T cells in healthy people across ages. General observations from the study: Naive T cell percentage by flow cytometry tracked strongly with beta diversity. PBMCs went unsorted, and a conclusive naive versus antigen-experienced comparison was therefore prevented.

The receptor was isolated from a woman aged 25 to 39 in good health. Input material: blood. The chain links TRBV18 to TRBJ2-5; 10 nucleotides match TRBD1. This CDR3 reads CASSPMDRGWEQYF. The CDR3 DNA sequence: TGTGCCAGCTCACCCATGGACAGGGGGTGGGAGCAGTACTTC.